This TCR beta chain came from a study of blood T cell repertoires in COVID-19. The wider study: The United States, Italy and Spain provided the acute and convalescent COVID-19 samples. The analysed material was cDNA or gDNA that came from T cells, B-cell-depleted T cells, or PBMCs.

As handled by the study authors: Amplification of reference gene primers provided the estimated nucleated cell counts. Data came from immunoSEQ multiplex PCR; TCRdb stores just in-frame clones and leaves some out. That table gives V, J and clone size, and the DNA gave D and trimming. The table shows roughly 280,000 clones, with around 78% occurring only once. Trimming took 4 bases from V and 2 from J, leaving 9 bases between them. The CDR3 extends over 13 amino acids. Germline V gives CDR1 SGHAT, CDR2 FQNNGV. The V gene is TRBV11-2, the J gene TRBJ2-7; TRBD2 is a possible D gene (6 bases). This TCR derives from a man in his 60s who had recovered from COVID-19. Input material: peripheral blood. The CDR3 DNA follows: TGTGCCAGCAGCTGGGACTCAACCTACGAGCAGTACTTC. Translated: CASSWDSTYEQYF.